These 5 T cell receptor beta chains were sequenced from one sample in a study of T cells in Graves' hyperthyroidism and ophthalmopathy (dated by TCRdb to 2018 to 2020). Libraries were built with multiplex PCR. TCRdb records Illumina HiSeq 2000 as the sequencer. TCR beta CDR3 regions were amplified from RNA transcripts. The TCR CDR3 was subjected to a first round of RT-PCR using the HTBI primer set and the Qiagen OneStep RT-PCR kit. TCRdb cleaned the public reads at Q25 with fastp, built clones with MiXCR and kept in-frame beta chains. Each record represents a unique CDR3 protein, reported with the most common genes and DNA among its rows. This sample has hundreds of thousands of distinct CDR3 sequences in its table, and about 43% of those were observed once. The ten biggest clones cover approximately 8.2% of the sample. Sequencing was done on a sample of peripheral blood or thyroid tissue (not recorded which). The receptors come from a woman between 18 and 29 years old with Graves' hyperthyroidism. Donor details come from another sample of the same person, matched by shared clones.

This clonotype was counted many times. The rearrangement uses TRBV10-3 and TRBJ1-3; perhaps TRBD1 as D (6 bases). The CDR3 has 13 residues. V shed 10 bases and J shed 1 base, with 11 bases lying between them. Germline-derived CDR1 and CDR2 are ENHRY and SYGVKD. The DNA for the CDR3 is TGTGCCACAGCAGGGGAGTCTGGAAACACCATATATTTT. Residues: CATAGESGNTIYF.

The rearrangement uses TRBV9 and TRBJ2-2; TRBD2 matches at 8 bases. Germline V gene data show CDR1 as SGDLS and CDR2 as YYNGEE. J lost 4 bases, V lost 4 bases, and 15 bases had no gene match. This CDR3 has 18 residues. Here the CDR3 DNA reads TGTGCCAGCAGCCCTGTGGGGGCGGGAGGACGAGGCACCGGGGAGCTGTTTTTT. As protein: CASSPVGAGGRGTGELFF.

This clonotype was detected ten times or more. This chain uses TRBV7-2 with TRBJ2-7; D unresolved. This CDR3 has 13 amino acids. The germline V gene encodes CDR1 SGHTA and CDR2 FQGNSA. V shed 5 bases and J shed 1 base, with 9 bases lying between them. The CDR3 DNA follows: TGTGCCAGCAGCCAAGTCGGGTCCTACGAGCAGTACTTC. Protein product: CASSQVGSYEQYF.

This chain connects TRBV7-8 to TRBJ2-2; TRBD2 aligns across 7 bases. After removal of 5 bases from V and 3 bases from J, the junction contained 6 bases not matched to a gene. Germline V gene data show CDR1 as SGHVS and CDR2 as FQNEAQ. The CDR3 runs to 15 residues. CDR3 residues: CASSPPGGDTGELFF. In nucleotides, the CDR3 is TGTGCCAGCAGCCCCCCGGGAGGCGACACCGGGGAGCTGTTTTTT.

The genes are TRBV2 and TRBJ1-4, with no clear D. CDR3 length: 16 residues. Germline V gene data show CDR1 as SNHLY and CDR2 as FYNNEI. The V and J ends lost 2 bases and 0 bases respectively, with 10 bases between them. The CDR3 loop reads CASSELVRSTNEKLFF. The CDR3 coding sequence is TGTGCCAGCAGTGAACTTGTCAGATCAACTAATGAAAAACTGTTTTTT.